The clone carrying this TCR beta chain was seen a few times. The authors ran a second PCR of roughly 6 to 11 cycles using a sample-barcoded 5' primer and a J-beta primer mix. A single record per CDR3 protein comes from TCRdb applying MiXCR to the 5' RACE reads. The sample yields around 1,600,000 distinct CDR3 sequences, roughly two fifths seen once. This sample is part of a study of blood T cells in healthy people across ages. This CDR3 has 16 residues. V was pared by 0 bases and J by 2 bases, with 11 bases between. CDR1 is SEHNR, CDR2 FQNEAQ, per germline (reference sequence). The V and J genes are TRBV7-9 and TRBJ2-1; D is perhaps TRBD2 (6 bases). The sequence was collected from a woman aged 18-35 years in good health. Sequencing was carried out using blood. The CDR3 spells CASSLASGPTYNEQFF. CDR3 nucleotides: TGTGCCAGCAGCTTAGCCAGCGGGCCGACCTACAATGAGCAGTTCTTC.